This is a list of T cell receptor beta chains from one sample in a study of blood T cell repertoires in COVID-19. The protocol was immunoSEQ multiplex PCR, while the TCRdb copy is restricted to in-frame clones and leaves out a portion. Altogether about 250,000 clones are present, approximately 79% being singletons, with the ten largest covering about 4%. The specimen sequenced was peripheral blood. The source is a woman aged 40 to 49 with active or convalescent COVID-19. Each CDR3 is given without its conserved first and last residue.

v_call	j_call	cdr3_aa
TRBV6-5	TRBJ2-2	ASRLGQGGTGELF
TRBV12-3/TRBV12-4	TRBJ2-3	ATLQAGPGTQY
TRBV7-3	TRBJ1-2	ASSLTGGGYGYT
TRBV5-4	TRBJ2-3	ASSLRGVDTQY
TRBV6-1	TRBJ2-3	ASSEMRSTDTQY
TRBV19	TRBJ1-2	ASSWGVQGNYGYT
TRBV6-2/TRBV6-3	TRBJ1-2	ASSSPQGTNYGYT
TRBV10-2	TRBJ2-3	ASSEVWGGTDTQY
TRBV25-1	TRBJ2-3	ASRDDRGVDTQY
TRBV19	TRBJ1-5	ASSLFGGGNQPQH
TRBV3-1/TRBV3-2	TRBJ2-2	ASSQFQGVDTGELF
TRBV4-2	TRBJ2-2	ASSQVTNANTGELF
TRBV30	TRBJ2-2	AWSGRGFGELF
TRBV6-1	TRBJ1-2	ASSESTRGFGYT
TRBV15	TRBJ1-5	ATSRDPQGNQPQH
TRBV14	TRBJ2-1	ASSLGTERPNEQF
TRBV12-3/TRBV12-4	TRBJ1-1	ASSLVANTEAF
TRBV6-5	TRBJ1-2	ASSYSGGIYGYT